A selection of T cell receptor beta chains follows, all from one sample in a study of cytomegalovirus exposure and HLA in healthy donors. Here immunoSEQ multiplex PCR was the method, and the copy in TCRdb shows in-frame clones only, minus some. The data show some 200,000 clones, with 79% seen just once and approximately 1.5% held by the top ten. Material for sequencing was PBMCs. Receptors were obtained from a girl aged 5 to 17 in good health and CMV-seropositive. The CDR3 runs from the conserved cysteine through the conserved F or W.

V gene	J gene	CDR3 length	CDR3 protein
TRBV7-9	TRBJ2-2	19	CASSLPPGLAGPLTGELFF
TRBV7-9	TRBJ2-7	15	CASSLGQGASDEQYF
TRBV11-2	TRBJ1-6	13	CASSLVLSGSLHF
TRBV29-1	TRBJ2-3	15	CSVEDPGLDADTQYF
TRBV5-5	TRBJ2-7	16	CASSFNGRPEGYEQYF
TRBV29-1	TRBJ2-1	12	CSVGQGNNEQFF
TRBV7-8	TRBJ2-3	13	CASSLEWEYTQYF
TRBV5-1	TRBJ2-3	17	CASSLALSIASTDTQYF
TRBV28	TRBJ2-7	12	CASRAGIGEQYF
TRBV4-3	TRBJ2-1	19	CASSQLISSGGHFYNEQFF
TRBV27	TRBJ1-2	13	CASSFTSAGGYTF
TRBV5-4	TRBJ2-3	14	CASSPRNSPDTQYF
TRBV7-2	TRBJ1-4	15	CASSYGQGGNEKLFF
TRBV7-9	TRBJ1-2	14	CASSLDLERYGYTF
TRBV5-6	TRBJ1-6	13	CASGEVPNSPLHF
TRBV21-1	TRBJ1-4	11	CASSGPEKLFF
TRBV5-4	TRBJ1-2	15	CASSSRDRGNYGYTF
TRBV13	TRBJ2-2	14	CASRVQGRTGELFF
TRBV7-2	TRBJ2-7	15	CASSLARGISYEQYF
TRBV5-6	TRBJ1-6	12	CASSLRFEPLHF
TRBV6-5	TRBJ1-5	14	CASSYSQGSQPQHF
TRBV30	TRBJ1-2	15	CAWSVTTSGRYGYTF
TRBV4-2	TRBJ1-4	14	CASSQDRGPEKLFF